This T cell receptor beta chain derives from a study of PD-1 blockade in classical Hodgkin lymphoma. The V gene's germline CDR1 is SGHRS and CDR2 YFSETQ. This CDR3 comprises 14 residues. Trimming pared 7 bases from V and 3 bases from J, leaving 14 bases between. Some clones are missing from TCRdb's copy, which holds only in-frame ones; the method was immunoSEQ multiplex PCR. The table has about 90,000 clones, over 90% seen once. All trial patients relapsed after autologous stem cell transplantation. The clonotype originates from a human donor with classical Hodgkin lymphoma. The sequences come from peripheral blood mononuclear cells (PBMCs), collected before the second cycle of nivolumab. The genes are TRBV5-1 and TRBJ2-1, with D perhaps TRBD1 or TRBD2 (5 bases each). In nucleotides, the CDR3 is TGCGCCAGCCACGGTGGGGGAATCTACAATGAGCAGTTCTTC. This codes for CASHGGGIYNEQFF.